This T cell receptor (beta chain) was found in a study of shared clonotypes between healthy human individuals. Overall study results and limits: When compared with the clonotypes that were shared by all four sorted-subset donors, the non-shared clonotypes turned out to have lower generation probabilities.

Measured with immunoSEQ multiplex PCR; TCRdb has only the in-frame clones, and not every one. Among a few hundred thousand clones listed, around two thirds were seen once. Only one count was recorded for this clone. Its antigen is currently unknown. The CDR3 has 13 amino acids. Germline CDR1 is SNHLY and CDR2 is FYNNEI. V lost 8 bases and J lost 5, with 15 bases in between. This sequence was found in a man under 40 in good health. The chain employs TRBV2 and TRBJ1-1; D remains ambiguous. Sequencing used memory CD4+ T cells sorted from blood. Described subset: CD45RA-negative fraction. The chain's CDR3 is CASHGWADTEAFF. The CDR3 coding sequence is TGTGCCAGCCATGGATGGGCGGATACTGAAGCTTTCTTT.